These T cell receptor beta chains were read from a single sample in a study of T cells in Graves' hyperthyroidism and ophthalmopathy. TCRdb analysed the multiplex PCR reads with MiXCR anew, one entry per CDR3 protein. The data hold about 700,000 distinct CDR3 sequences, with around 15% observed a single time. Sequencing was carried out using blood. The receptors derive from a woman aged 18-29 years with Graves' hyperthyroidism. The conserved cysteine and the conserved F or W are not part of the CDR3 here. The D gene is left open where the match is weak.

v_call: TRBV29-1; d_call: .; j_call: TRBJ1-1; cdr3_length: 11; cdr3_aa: SASYSGDTEAF
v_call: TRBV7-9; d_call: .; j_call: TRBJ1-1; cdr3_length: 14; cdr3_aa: ASSPGRRQSDTEAF
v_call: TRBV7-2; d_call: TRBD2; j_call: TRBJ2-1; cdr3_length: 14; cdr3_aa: ASSLGGGVAYNEQF
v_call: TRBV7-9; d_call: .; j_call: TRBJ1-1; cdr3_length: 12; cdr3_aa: ASSLSGASAEAF
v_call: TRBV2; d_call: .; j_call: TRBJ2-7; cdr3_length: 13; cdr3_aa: ASCLRSPIQSEQY
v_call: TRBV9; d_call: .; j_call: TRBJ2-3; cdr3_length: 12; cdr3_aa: ASSVQVSTDTQY
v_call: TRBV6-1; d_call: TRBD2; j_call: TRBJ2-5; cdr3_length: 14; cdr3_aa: ASSGEPGLGKETQY
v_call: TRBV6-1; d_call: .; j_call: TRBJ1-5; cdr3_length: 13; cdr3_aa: ASRADRGSNQPQH
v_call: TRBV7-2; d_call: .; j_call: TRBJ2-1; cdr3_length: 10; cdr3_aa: ASSNPGNEQF
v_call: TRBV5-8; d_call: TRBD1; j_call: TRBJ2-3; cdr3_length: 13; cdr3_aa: ASSVGTGDTDTQY
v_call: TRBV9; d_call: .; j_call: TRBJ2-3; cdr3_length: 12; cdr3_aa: ASSSQGVGDTQY
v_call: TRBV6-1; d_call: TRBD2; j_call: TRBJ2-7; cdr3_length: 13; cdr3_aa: ASSRPREGRYEQY
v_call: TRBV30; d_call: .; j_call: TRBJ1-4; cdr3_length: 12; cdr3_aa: AWSQGGANEKLF
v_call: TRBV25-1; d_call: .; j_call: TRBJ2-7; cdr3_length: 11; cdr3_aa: ASKDQGGSEQY
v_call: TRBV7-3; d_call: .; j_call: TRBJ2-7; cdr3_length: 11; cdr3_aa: ASSSGAWNEQY
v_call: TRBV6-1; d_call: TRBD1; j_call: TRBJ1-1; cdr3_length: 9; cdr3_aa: ASYFTGEAF
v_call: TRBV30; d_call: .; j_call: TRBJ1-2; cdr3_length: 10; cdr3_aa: AWMRGDYGYT
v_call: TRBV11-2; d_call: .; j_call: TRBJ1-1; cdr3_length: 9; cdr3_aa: ASSEQSEAF
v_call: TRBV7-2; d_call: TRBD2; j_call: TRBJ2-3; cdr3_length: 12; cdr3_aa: ASSFAGDTDTQY
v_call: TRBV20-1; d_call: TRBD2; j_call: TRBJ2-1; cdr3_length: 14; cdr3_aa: SARVLTIAGYNEQF
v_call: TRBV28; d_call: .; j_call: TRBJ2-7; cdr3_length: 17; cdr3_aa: ASSSEIKLDSRVVGEQY
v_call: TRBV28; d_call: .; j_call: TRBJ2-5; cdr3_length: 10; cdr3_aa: ASSGGEETQY
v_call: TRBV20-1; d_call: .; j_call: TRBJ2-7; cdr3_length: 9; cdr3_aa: SATQSYEQY
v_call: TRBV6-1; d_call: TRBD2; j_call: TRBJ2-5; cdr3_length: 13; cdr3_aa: ASRQAGASQETQY
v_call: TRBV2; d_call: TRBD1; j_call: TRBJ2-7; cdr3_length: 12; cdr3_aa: ASNFRDRVYGQY
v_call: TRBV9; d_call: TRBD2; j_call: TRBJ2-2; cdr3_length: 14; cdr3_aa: ASSEGLGYVTGELF
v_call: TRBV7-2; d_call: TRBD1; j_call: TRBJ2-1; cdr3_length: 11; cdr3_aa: ASSFLSGQGRF